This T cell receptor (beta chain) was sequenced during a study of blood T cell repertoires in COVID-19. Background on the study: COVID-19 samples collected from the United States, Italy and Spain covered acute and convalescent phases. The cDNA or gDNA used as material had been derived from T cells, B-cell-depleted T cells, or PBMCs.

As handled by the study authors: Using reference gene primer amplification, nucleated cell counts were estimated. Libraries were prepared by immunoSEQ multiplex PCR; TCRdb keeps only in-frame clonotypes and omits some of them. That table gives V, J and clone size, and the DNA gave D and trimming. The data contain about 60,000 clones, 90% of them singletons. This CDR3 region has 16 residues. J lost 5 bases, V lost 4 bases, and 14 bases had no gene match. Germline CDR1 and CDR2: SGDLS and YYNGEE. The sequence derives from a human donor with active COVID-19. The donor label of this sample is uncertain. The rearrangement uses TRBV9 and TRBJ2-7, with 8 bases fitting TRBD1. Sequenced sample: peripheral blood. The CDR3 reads CASSSPGQGRSHEQYF. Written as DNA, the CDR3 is TGTGCCAGCAGCTCCCCCGGACAGGGACGGAGCCACGAGCAGTACTTC.